This TCR beta chain came from a study of blood T cell repertoires in COVID-19. On the study more broadly: The origin of the acute and convalescent COVID-19 samples was the United States, Italy and Spain. Sample material is recorded as cDNA or gDNA derived from T cells, B-cell-depleted T cells, or PBMCs.

In the authors' methods: How many nucleated cells were present was estimated from reference gene primer amplification. Measured with immunoSEQ multiplex PCR; TCRdb has only the in-frame clones, and not every one. V and J calls and clone size follow that table, whereas D and trimming were derived from the DNA. Found here are around 170,000 clones, about 82% of them singletons; the top ten hold roughly 7%. CDR1 is MNHEY, CDR2 SVGEGT, per germline. Trimming took 5 bases from V and 5 from J; bases not matched to a gene: 4. This CDR3 has 13 residues. The gene calls are TRBV6-2 or TRBV6-3 and TRBJ1-1; 8 positions agree with TRBD1. This TCR derives from a man aged 45 to 65 with active or convalescent COVID-19. Source material: peripheral blood. This chain's CDR3 is CASSRTGRTEAFF. As DNA, the CDR3 is TGTGCCAGCAGTCGGACAGGGAGAACTGAAGCTTTCTTT.